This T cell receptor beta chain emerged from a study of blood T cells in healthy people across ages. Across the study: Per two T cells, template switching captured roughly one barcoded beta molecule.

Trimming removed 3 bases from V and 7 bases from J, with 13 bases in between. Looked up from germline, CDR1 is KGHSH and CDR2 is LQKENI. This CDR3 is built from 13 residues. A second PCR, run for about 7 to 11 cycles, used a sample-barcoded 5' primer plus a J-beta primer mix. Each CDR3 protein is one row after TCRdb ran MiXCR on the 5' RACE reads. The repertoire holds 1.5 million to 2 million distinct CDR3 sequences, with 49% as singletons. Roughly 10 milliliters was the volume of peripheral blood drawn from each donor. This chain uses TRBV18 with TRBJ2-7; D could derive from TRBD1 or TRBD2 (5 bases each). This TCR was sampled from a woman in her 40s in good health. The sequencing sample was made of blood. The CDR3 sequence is CASSPHVGEEQYF. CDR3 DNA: TGTGCCAGCTCACCCCACGTAGGGGAGGAGCAGTACTTC.